A single sample is the source of the 20 T cell receptor beta chains below, sequenced in a study of Ad26.COV2.S vaccination and SARS-CoV-2 variants. The protocol was immunoSEQ multiplex PCR, while the TCRdb copy is restricted to in-frame clones and leaves out a portion. The table lists 350,000 to 450,000 clones, roughly 81% of them singletons. Treatment noted: some 19 received Ad26.COV2.S at low or high dose, single or two shots; about 5 received placebo; per-sample allocation not given. Sample collection was performed on day 63 after the first vaccine or placebo injection. The sequencing here drew on peripheral blood, taken in a trial of Ad26.COV2.S vaccine versus placebo. The receptor set was obtained from a person between 18 and 60 years old who received the Ad26.COV2.S COVID-19 vaccine or a placebo.

V and J are TRBV5-1 and TRBJ2-2; D may correspond to TRBD1 or TRBD2 (6 bases each). The CDR3 sequence is 14 residues long. The germline V and J ends were trimmed by 4 bases and 7 bases, with 14 bases remaining between them. The germline CDR1 and CDR2 sequences are SGHRS and YFSETQ. The CDR3 nucleotides are TGCGCCAGCAGCCCCTCCGGGGGCCTCGGGGAGCTGTTTTTT. Encoded protein: CASSPSGGLGELFF.

The V call is TRBV12-5, the J call TRBJ2-7; D remains unclear. Looked up from germline, CDR1 is LGHNT and CDR2 is FRNRAP. The CDR3 is 11 residues long. Trimming cost V 5 bases and J 4 bases, with 6 bases left between them. Here the CDR3 reads CASGLFYEQYF. DNA of the CDR3: TGTGCTAGTGGTCTATTTTACGAGCAGTACTTC.

This clone occurred a few times. V usage is TRBV7-8 and J usage is TRBJ2-7, with TRBD2 identical over 9 bases. The germline CDR1 and CDR2 sequences are SGHVS and FQNEAQ. This CDR3 region has 16 residues. J lost 1 base, V lost 5 bases, and 9 bases had no gene match. CDR3 DNA: TGTGCCAGCAGCAAGGGGACTAGCCTGGGTTCCTACGAGCAGTACTTC. Protein: CASSKGTSLGSYEQYF.

This chain connects TRBV10-3 to TRBJ2-3, with D maybe TRBD2 (6 bases). Germline V gene sequence: CDR1 ENHRY, CDR2 SYGVKD. This CDR3 is built from 14 residues. Trimming took off 6 bases at V and 1 base at J, with 11 bases between the two ends. CDR3 sequence reads: CAIRRDLGTDTQYF. Here the CDR3 DNA reads TGTGCCATCAGGCGGGACTTAGGCACAGATACGCAGTATTTT.

This clone was detected only once. This chain connects TRBV19 to TRBJ2-7, with TRBD2 as a possible D gene (6 bases). The germline CDR1 and CDR2 sequences are LNHDA and SQIVND (reference sequence). Trimming shortened V by 5 bases and J by 5 bases, and 19 bases separated the two germline ends. There are 15 residues in the CDR3. CDR3 DNA: TGTGCCAGTAGTCCCGCCGCGGGGACCTTCCACGAGCAGTACTTC. This sequence encodes CASSPAAGTFHEQYF.

The chain uses TRBV4-3 and TRBJ2-1, with 9 nucleotides matching TRBD2. The germline V gene has CDR1 LGHNA and CDR2 YSLEER. Germline trimming cut 0 bases from V and 7 bases from J; bases unmatched to any gene: 10. The CDR3 is made up of 17 amino acids. The CDR3 is CASSQDRGTSLGNEQFF. The CDR3 DNA reads TGCGCCAGCAGCCAAGATAGAGGGACTAGCCTGGGAAATGAGCAGTTCTTC.

This clone appeared once. The rearrangement uses TRBV9 and TRBJ1-4, with D maybe TRBD1 (6 bases). Per the germline V gene, CDR1 is SGDLS and CDR2 is YYNGEE. The CDR3 has 13 residues. Trimming took 4 bases from V and 4 from J, leaving 8 bases between them. The chain's CDR3 is CASSRGGNEKLFF. In DNA form, the CDR3 reads TGTGCCAGCAGCCGAGGGGGTAATGAAAAACTGTTTTTT.

The chain uses TRBV5-1 and TRBJ2-1; the D gene is possibly TRBD2 (6 bases). The germline V gene encodes CDR1 SGHRS and CDR2 YFSETQ. V gave up 5 bases and J gave up 5 bases, with 14 bases separating them. The CDR3 is made up of 14 amino acids. CDR3 coding DNA: TGCGCCAGCAGGGGCCCGGGAGCCCACAATGAGCAGTTCTTC. Protein sequence: CASRGPGAHNEQFF. The full variable domain, with the rest looked up from reference TRBV5-1 and TRBJ2-1, is KAGVTQTPRYLIKTRGQQVTLSCSPISGHRSVSWYQQTPGQGLQFLFEYFSETQRNKGNFPGRFSGRQFSNSRSEMNVSTLELGDSALYLCASRGPGAHNEQFFGPGTRLTVL.

This clone was picked up a small number of times. The rearrangement links TRBV30 to TRBJ1-1; D uncertain. This CDR3 region has 11 residues. CDR1 and CDR2 from the germline V gene are GTSNPN and SVGIG (reference sequence). V lost 2 bases and J 11 bases, leaving 12 bases between the germline ends. The DNA of the CDR3 is TGTGCCTGGAGTCCAATTCCCCGGGCTTTCTTT. The encoded protein is CAWSPIPRAFF.

This sequence joins TRBV6-6 and TRBJ2-1, with D perhaps assigned TRBD1 or TRBD2 (5 bases each). The CDR3 spans 14 residues. Germline V CDR1 and CDR2: MNHNY, SVGAGI (reference sequence). V was trimmed by 6 bases and J by 6 bases, leaving 15 bases between them. Here the CDR3 reads CASSFRGAPNEQFF. The CDR3 coding sequence is TGTGCCAGCAGCTTCCGAGGGGCCCCCAATGAGCAGTTCTTC.

The chain has TRBV29-1 and TRBJ2-3; D not resolved. V was shortened by 3 bases and J by 5 bases, with 6 bases between the two germline ends. Germline lookup yields CDR1 SQVTM and CDR2 ANQGSEA. The length of the CDR3 is 11 residues. Here the CDR3 reads CSVDLGDTQYF. The DNA of the CDR3 is TGCAGCGTTGATCTAGGAGATACGCAGTATTTT.

The rearrangement uses TRBV27 and TRBJ2-2; 12 bases fit TRBD2. The trim removed 7 bases at V and 4 bases at J, leaving 4 bases unmatched. The CDR3 is made up of 15 amino acids. In germline, CDR1 is MNHEY, CDR2 SMNVEV (reference sequence). The CDR3 DNA reads TGTGCCAGCACGGTGGGACTAGCGGGCACCGGGGAGCTGTTTTTT. Protein: CASTVGLAGTGELFF.

This clone came up a few times. The chain has TRBV6-4 and TRBJ2-3, with no clear D. The CDR3 loop spans 13 amino acids. Trimming removed 4 bases at V and 2 bases at J, with 7 bases between. In germline, CDR1 is MRHNA, CDR2 SNTAGT. The CDR3 DNA follows: TGTGCCAGCAGTGTGGCGGCCACAGATACGCAGTATTTT. Translated: CASSVAATDTQYF.

The chain recombines TRBV2 with TRBJ2-5, with D perhaps assigned TRBD1 or TRBD2 (5 bases each). Trimming cost V 4 bases and J 7 bases, with 19 bases left between them. CDR1 is SNHLY, CDR2 FYNNEI, per germline. The CDR3 extends over 15 amino acids. Here the CDR3 reads CASSVFRDGAGTQYF. The CDR3 coding sequence is TGTGCCAGCAGTGTCTTCCGGGACGGCGCCGGGACCCAGTACTTC.

This chain links TRBV28 with TRBJ2-7; D is perhaps TRBD2 (6 bases). V dropped 3 bases and J dropped 6 bases, with 12 bases sitting between them. Germline CDR1 reads MDHEN; CDR2 reads SYDVKM. The CDR3 has 13 amino acids. CDR3 sequence reads: CASSLGGTFEQYF. CDR3 nucleotide sequence: TGTGCCAGCAGTTTGGGGGGTACCTTCGAGCAGTACTTC.

V usage is TRBV5-1 and J usage is TRBJ2-3; perhaps TRBD2 as D (6 bases). There are 15 residues in the CDR3. Between the trimmed V and J ends, which lost 4 bases and 1 base, there was a span of 13 bases. The V gene's germline CDR1 is SGHRS and CDR2 YFSETQ. The CDR3 coding sequence is TGCGCCAGCAGCCAAACCCCGGGGGGCACAGATACGCAGTATTTT. Translating it yields CASSQTPGGTDTQYF.

This chain uses TRBV7-6 with TRBJ2-3; 8 nucleotides align to TRBD2. The CDR3 length is 16 residues. The V gene end was trimmed by 3 bases and the J gene end by 0 bases; junction bases not matched to a gene: 5. Germline CDR1 reads SGHVS; CDR2 reads FNYEAQ. The CDR3 spells CASSFIAGTSTDTQYF. CDR3 nucleotide sequence: TGTGCCAGCAGCTTTATAGCGGGGACTAGCACAGATACGCAGTATTTT. The full variable domain, with the rest looked up from reference TRBV7-6 and TRBJ2-3, is GAGVSQSPRYKVTKRGQDVALRCDPISGHVSLYWYRQALGQGPEFLTYFNYEAQQDKSGLPNDRFSAERPEGSISTLTIQRTEQRDSAMYRCASSFIAGTSTDTQYFGPGTRLTVL.

In this sample, this clone turned up a few times. The chain recombines TRBV30 with TRBJ1-2, with TRBD1 as a possible D gene (6 bases). The CDR3 has 11 residues. Germline V gives CDR1 GTSNPN, CDR2 SVGIG (reference sequence). Between the trimmed V and J ends, which lost 5 bases and 8 bases, there was a span of 12 bases. CDR3 sequence reads: CAWEQGGGYTF. Written as DNA, the CDR3 is TGTGCCTGGGAACAGGGAGGCGGCTACACCTTC.

The chain uses TRBV30 and TRBJ1-4; tentatively, D is TRBD1 (5 bases). V was clipped by 3 bases and J by 13 bases, with 12 bases between them. Germline V gene sequence: CDR1 GTSNPN, CDR2 SVGIG (reference sequence). The CDR3 extends over 11 amino acids. CDR3 in amino acids: CAWSRQLVLFF. In DNA, the CDR3 is TGTGCCTGGAGCAGACAGTTAGTACTGTTTTTT.

This chain connects TRBV6-2 or TRBV6-3 to TRBJ1-1; D is undetermined. V was trimmed by 0 bases and J by 0 bases, leaving 17 bases between them. There are 18 residues in the CDR3. Germline V gene sequence: CDR1 MNHEY, CDR2 SVGEGT. The CDR3 spells CASSYSVRERILNTEAFF. For the CDR3, the DNA is TGTGCCAGCAGTTACTCTGTGAGGGAGCGAATATTGAACACTGAAGCTTTCTTT.